These 19 T cell receptor beta chains share one sample of origin, sequenced in a study of T cell responses to AZD1222 COVID-19 vaccine. Here immunoSEQ multiplex PCR was the method, and the copy in TCRdb shows in-frame clones only, minus some. Of about 120,000 clones in the sample, 91% are singletons; the top ten hold roughly 5%. This specimen consisted of peripheral blood, obtained on day 0 of AZD1222 vaccination. The receptors derive from an adult in good health.

The CDR3 reads CASSPHTLRETQYF. The DNA for the CDR3 is TGTGCCAGCAGCCCCCACACTTTGCGGGAGACCCAGTACTTC. The rearrangement uses TRBV11-3 and TRBJ2-5; D ambiguous. Germline-derived CDR1 and CDR2 are SGHNT and YENEEA. The CDR3 loop spans 14 amino acids. The germline V and J ends were trimmed by 5 bases and 5 bases, with 15 bases remaining between them.

The rearrangement joins TRBV20-1 to TRBJ1-2, with 8 bases identical to TRBD1. The length of the CDR3 is 13 residues. Germline V gene data show CDR1 as DFQATT and CDR2 as SNEGSKA (reference sequence). The junction had 4 bases not matched to a gene; V was cut back by 3 bases and J by 4 bases. The CDR3 loop is CSASDRGSYGYTF. For the CDR3, the DNA is TGCAGTGCTAGTGACAGGGGCTCCTATGGCTACACCTTC.

The table lists this clone with a count of one. The V gene is TRBV6-2 or TRBV6-3, the J gene TRBJ1-6; D not certain. CDR3 length: 13 amino acids. V dropped 5 bases and J dropped 8 bases, with 10 bases sitting between them. The germline V gene encodes CDR1 MNHEY and CDR2 SVGEGT. This CDR3 is CASSPSLHSPLHF. Written as DNA, the CDR3 is TGTGCCAGCAGTCCCTCGCTCCATTCACCCCTCCACTTT.

This clone was seen only a few times. This same CDR3 is encoded by further DNA sequences in the sample. CDR3 region: CASSQEWGANQPQHF. The DNA of the CDR3 is TGCGCCAGCAGCCAAGAGTGGGGGGCCAATCAGCCCCAGCATTTT. The chain joins TRBV4-1 to TRBJ1-5; TRBD1 is a possible D gene (6 bases). Germline loops: CDR1 MGHRA, CDR2 YSYEKL. The CDR3 extends over 15 amino acids. V was clipped by 0 bases and J by 3 bases, with 9 bases between them.

The V call is TRBV9, the J call TRBJ1-1; unclear D gene. V was clipped by 1 base and J by 0 bases, with 7 bases between them. The CDR3 contains 14 residues. Germline V lookup: CDR1 SGDLS, CDR2 YYNGEE. In DNA form, the CDR3 reads TGTGCCAGCAGCGTAAACAGTATGAACACTGAAGCTTTCTTT. This gives the protein CASSVNSMNTEAFF. The whole variable domain, filled in from reference TRBV9 and TRBJ1-1, reads DSGVTQTPKHLITATGQRVTLRCSPRSGDLSVYWYQQSLDQGLQFLIQYYNGEERAKGNILERFSAQQFPDLHSELNLSSLELGDSALYFCASSVNSMNTEAFFGQGTRLTVV.

This chain links TRBV5-5 with TRBJ2-5; 7 positions match TRBD1. V was clipped by 0 bases and J by 5 bases; unmatched bases: 7. CDR1 SGHKS and CDR2 YYEKEE come from the germline V gene (reference sequence). CDR3 size: 15 residues. DNA for the CDR3: TGTGCCAGCAGCTTGGACAGGGGCGGGTTGGAGACCCAGTACTTC. It yields the protein CASSLDRGGLETQYF.

The chain has TRBV6-5 and TRBJ2-2; TRBD2 might be the D (6 bases). Germline CDR1 is MNHEY and CDR2 is SVGAGI. The germline V and J ends were trimmed by 5 bases and 0 bases, with 10 bases remaining between them. The CDR3 consists of 15 residues. CDR3 amino acids: CASSRRGANTGELFF. The DNA for the CDR3 is TGTGCCAGCAGTCGGCGGGGCGCGAACACCGGGGAGCTGTTTTTT.

In its sample, this clone was seen a few times. The V gene is TRBV6-4, the J gene TRBJ2-2; D ambiguous. Trimming shortened V by 3 bases and J by 8 bases, and 10 bases separated the two germline ends. Germline V lookup: CDR1 MRHNA, CDR2 SNTAGT. This CDR3 is built from 13 residues. DNA for the CDR3: TGTGCCAGCAGTGAGTTCTCGACGGGGGAGCTGTTTTTT. This translates into CASSEFSTGELFF.

CDR3 sequence reads: CSVEDEQGPNTEAFF. The CDR3 coding sequence is TGCAGCGTTGAAGATGAGCAGGGACCGAACACTGAAGCTTTCTTT. The J gene is TRBJ1-1, the V gene TRBV29-1; a possible D gene is TRBD1 (5 bases). The germline V and J ends were trimmed by 0 bases and 1 base, with 12 bases remaining between them. Germline values: CDR1 SQVTM, CDR2 ANQGSEA. The CDR3 runs to 15 residues.

CDR3 residues: CASPRQGAGGYTF. As DNA, the CDR3 is TGTGCCTCGCCTAGGCAAGGGGCCGGGGGCTACACCTTC. This chain connects TRBV30 to TRBJ1-2, with a possible D match to TRBD1 (5 bases). CDR1 and CDR2 (germline): GTSNPN, SVGIG (reference sequence). The V end was cut by 7 bases, the J end by 8 bases, with 20 bases between. This CDR3 is built from 13 residues.

The chain uses TRBV6-5 and TRBJ1-5; tentatively, D is TRBD1 (5 bases). This CDR3 spans 12 amino acids. V was shortened by 10 bases and J by 5 bases, with 12 bases between the two germline ends. Per the germline V gene, CDR1 is MNHEY and CDR2 is SVGAGI. The CDR3 loop is CATQGSHQPQHF. In nucleotides, the CDR3 is TGTGCCACCCAGGGATCCCATCAGCCCCAGCATTTT.

The chain uses TRBV19 and TRBJ2-1, with 8 bases identical to TRBD1. CDR1 is LNHDA and CDR2 is SQIVND in the germline V gene (reference sequence). The trim removed 2 bases at V and 9 bases at J, leaving 9 bases unmatched. This CDR3 comprises 15 residues. This CDR3 reads CASSIKDRGWIEQFF. The CDR3 DNA follows: TGTGCCAGTAGTATAAAAGACAGGGGTTGGATTGAGCAGTTCTTC.

The chain is built from TRBV5-6 and TRBJ1-3; D might be TRBD1 (5 bases). V lost 9 bases to trimming and J lost 4 bases, with 17 bases between them. There are 14 residues in the CDR3. Germline assignment: CDR1 SGHDT and CDR2 YYEEEE. For the CDR3, the DNA is TGTGCCATGACGCTGGGGCTCTCCGGAAACACCATATATTTT. Protein sequence: CAMTLGLSGNTIYF.

CDR3 region: CASSSQGAGTGELFF. In DNA form, the CDR3 reads TGTGCCAGCAGCTCACAGGGGGCAGGGACCGGGGAGCTGTTTTTT. This chain links TRBV7-2 with TRBJ2-2; TRBD1 matches 9 bases. The CDR3 loop spans 15 amino acids. V trimming: 4 bases; J trimming: 5 bases; junction bases outside the gene matches: 5. Germline assignment: CDR1 SGHTA and CDR2 FQGNSA.

The chain joins TRBV7-2 to TRBJ2-7; D remains unclear. Between the trimmed V and J ends, which lost 5 bases and 6 bases, there was a span of 17 bases. Germline V CDR1 and CDR2: SGHTA, FQGNSA. This CDR3 has 14 residues. The CDR3 DNA reads TGTGCCAGCAGCCCAGGACGTGGGATGGGCGAGCAGTACTTC. Its translation: CASSPGRGMGEQYF.

This rearrangement joins TRBV13 to TRBJ1-2, with 8 nucleotides matching TRBD1. Trimming cost V 2 bases and J 5 bases; bases outside gene matches: 10. Germline lookup yields CDR1 PRHDT and CDR2 FYEKMQ (reference sequence). This CDR3 is built from 16 residues. CDR3 DNA sequence: TGTGCCAGCAGCTTATTAGGGGGACAGGCAACATATGGCTACACCTTC. Its protein is CASSLLGGQATYGYTF.

The chain recombines TRBV24-1 with TRBJ2-7, with TRBD1 matching over 7 bases. Germline CDR1 and CDR2: KGHDR and SFDVKD. CDR3 length: 14 residues. Unmatched junction bases numbered 4, after V lost 0 bases and J lost 6 bases. The CDR3 nucleotides are TGTGCCACCAGTGATTTGCAGGGGGATGGCGAGCAGTACTTC. It codes for CATSDLQGDGEQYF.

The gene calls are TRBV6-6 and TRBJ2-1, with D possibly being TRBD2 (5 bases). The CDR3 covers 14 residues. Germline assignment: CDR1 MNHNY and CDR2 SVGAGI (reference sequence). V was shortened by 2 bases and J by 9 bases, with 14 bases between the two germline ends. The CDR3 DNA sequence: TGTGCCAGCAGTTACGAGGGCCTTAACGGTGAGCAGTTCTTC. It specifies CASSYEGLNGEQFF.

The chain links TRBV10-2 to TRBJ1-5, with 7 bases matching TRBD1. Per germline, CDR1 WSHSY and CDR2 SAAADI. This CDR3 contains 14 residues. The ends lost 8 bases at V and 2 bases at J; junction bases unmatched: 6. CDR3 in amino acids: CASQGGRGNQPQHF. In DNA, the CDR3 is TGCGCCAGCCAGGGGGGGAGGGGCAATCAGCCCCAGCATTTT.